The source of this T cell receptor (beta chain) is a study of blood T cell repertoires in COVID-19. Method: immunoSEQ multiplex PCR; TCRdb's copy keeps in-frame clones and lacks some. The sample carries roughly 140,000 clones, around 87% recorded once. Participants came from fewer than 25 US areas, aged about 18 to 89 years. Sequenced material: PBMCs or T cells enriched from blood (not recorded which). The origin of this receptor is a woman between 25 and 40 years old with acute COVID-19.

The CDR3 sequence: CASSQEDGVGAFF. The DNA for the CDR3 is TGTGCCAGCAGCCAAGAGGACGGGGTTGGAGCTTTCTTT. This chain joins TRBV4-2 and TRBJ1-1, with unresolved D. V dropped 0 bases and J dropped 10 bases, with 12 bases sitting between them. This CDR3 spans 13 amino acids. Germline V gene data show CDR1 as LGHNA and CDR2 as YNFKEQ.